The clone carrying this TCR beta chain is a singleton in its sample. V lost 6 bases to trimming and J lost 5 bases; unmatched junction nucleotides: 6. The CDR3 sequence is 13 residues long. Germline V gene data show CDR1 as KGHSH and CDR2 as LQKENI. Method: immunoSEQ multiplex PCR; TCRdb's copy keeps in-frame clones and lacks some. Of 400,000 to 450,000 clones in the sample, about 90% were seen once. This record belongs to a study of blood T cell repertoires in COVID-19. The sequenced sample consisted of peripheral blood. The receptor was isolated from a young man with COVID-19, enrolled during active disease. The rearrangement joins TRBV18 to TRBJ2-5; 7 positions agree with TRBD2. The CDR3 region is CASSLRELETQYF. For the CDR3, the DNA is TGTGCCAGCTCCCTGCGGGAGTTGGAGACCCAGTACTTC.